This TCR beta chain was recovered during a study of blood T cell repertoires in COVID-19. About the study: Collection of acute and convalescent COVID-19 samples took place in the United States, Italy and Spain.

In the original processing: For nucleated cells, counts were estimated from reference gene primer amplification. Produced via immunoSEQ multiplex PCR; TCRdb's table is partial and in-frame only. V and J calls and clone size are copied from that table; D and trimming were computed from the DNA. The repertoire holds a few hundred thousand clones, roughly 88% seen once, with less than 2.5% in the top ten. Assignment of participants to cohorts was predicated upon participant-reported clinical history. Recovered status in Cohort 3 required two negative PCRs, clearance, or symptom resolution. Germline loops: CDR1 SGHAT, CDR2 FQDESV (reference sequence). V shed 3 bases and J shed 6 bases, with 17 bases lying between them. The CDR3 sequence is 15 residues long.

This TCR was sampled from a man aged 30-40 years who had recovered from COVID-19. Sequenced: PBMCs or T cells enriched from blood (not recorded which). This chain connects TRBV11-1 to TRBJ1-1; D not resolved. The CDR3, as DNA: TGTGCCAGCAGCTTTTTTGTGTTTCGGGGAGCTGAAGCTTTCTTT. Its translation is CASSFFVFRGAEAFF.